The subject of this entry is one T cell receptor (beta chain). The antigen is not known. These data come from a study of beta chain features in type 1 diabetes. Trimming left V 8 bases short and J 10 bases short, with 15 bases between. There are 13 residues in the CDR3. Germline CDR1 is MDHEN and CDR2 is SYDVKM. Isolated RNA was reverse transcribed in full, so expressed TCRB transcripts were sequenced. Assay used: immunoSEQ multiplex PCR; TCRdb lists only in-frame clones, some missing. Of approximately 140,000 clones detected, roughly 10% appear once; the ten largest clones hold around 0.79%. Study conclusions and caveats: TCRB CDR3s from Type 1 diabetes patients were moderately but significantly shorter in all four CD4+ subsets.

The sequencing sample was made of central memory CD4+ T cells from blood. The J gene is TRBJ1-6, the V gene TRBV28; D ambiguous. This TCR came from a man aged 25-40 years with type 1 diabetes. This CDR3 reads CASRQQRHSPLHF. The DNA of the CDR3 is TGTGCCAGCCGGCAGCAACGACACTCACCCCTCCACTTT.